This entry concerns a single T cell receptor (beta chain). The sample belongs to a study of blood T cell repertoires in COVID-19. The wider study: The United States, Italy and Spain supplied acute and convalescent COVID-19 samples. T cells, B-cell-depleted T cells, or PBMCs supplied cDNA or gDNA.

V lost 0 bases to trimming and J lost 2 bases, with 14 bases between them. Per germline, CDR1 LGHDT and CDR2 YNNKEL (reference sequence). The CDR3 contains 16 residues. Original methodology: How many nucleated cells were present was estimated from reference gene primer amplification. The data were produced by immunoSEQ multiplex PCR, yet TCRdb's version contains in-frame clones alone and is incomplete. The V and J calls and clone size were taken over from that table, and D and trimming were inferred from the DNA. The sample lists hundreds of thousands of clones, about 91% seen once, with over 1.1% in the top ten.

Sequencing input: peripheral blood. This TCR was recovered from a man at least 80 years old with acute or convalescent COVID-19. The chain employs TRBV3-1 (or the pseudogene TRBV3-2) and TRBJ2-7; perhaps TRBD2 as D (6 bases). CDR3 in amino acids: CASSQETAGSPYEQYF. The CDR3 region has the DNA TGTGCCAGCAGCCAAGAGACGGCGGGGAGTCCCTACGAGCAGTACTTC.